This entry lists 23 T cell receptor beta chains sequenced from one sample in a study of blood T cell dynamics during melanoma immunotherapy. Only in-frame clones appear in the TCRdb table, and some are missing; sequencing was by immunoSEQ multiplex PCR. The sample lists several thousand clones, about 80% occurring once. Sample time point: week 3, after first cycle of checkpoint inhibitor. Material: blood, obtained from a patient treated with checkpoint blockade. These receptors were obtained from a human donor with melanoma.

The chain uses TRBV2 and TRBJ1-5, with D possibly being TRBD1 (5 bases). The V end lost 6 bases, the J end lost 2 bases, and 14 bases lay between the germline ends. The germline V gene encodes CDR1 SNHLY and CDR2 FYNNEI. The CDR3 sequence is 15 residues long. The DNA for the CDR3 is TGTGCCAGCAGATGGGACGAGACCGGCAATCAGCCCCAGCATTTT. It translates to CASRWDETGNQPQHF.

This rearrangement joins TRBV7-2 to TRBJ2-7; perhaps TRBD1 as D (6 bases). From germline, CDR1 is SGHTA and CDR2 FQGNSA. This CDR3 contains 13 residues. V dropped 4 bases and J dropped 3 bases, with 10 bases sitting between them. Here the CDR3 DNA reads TGTGCCAGCAGCTCGGACAGACTCTACGAGCAGTACTTC. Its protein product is CASSSDRLYEQYF.

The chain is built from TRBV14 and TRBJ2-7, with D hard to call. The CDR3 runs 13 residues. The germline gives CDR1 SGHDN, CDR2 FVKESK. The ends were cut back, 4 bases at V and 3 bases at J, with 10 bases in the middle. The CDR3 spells CASSLSFSYEQYF. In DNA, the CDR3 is TGTGCCAGCAGCCTAAGTTTCAGCTACGAGCAGTACTTC.

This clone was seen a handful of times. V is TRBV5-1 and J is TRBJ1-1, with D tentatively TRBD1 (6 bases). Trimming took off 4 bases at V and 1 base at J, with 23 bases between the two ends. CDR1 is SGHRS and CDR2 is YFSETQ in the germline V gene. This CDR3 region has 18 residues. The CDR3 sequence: CASSQGIMGSVKNTEAFF. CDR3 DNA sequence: TGCGCCAGCAGCCAGGGGATTATGGGGTCTGTTAAGAACACTGAAGCTTTCTTT.

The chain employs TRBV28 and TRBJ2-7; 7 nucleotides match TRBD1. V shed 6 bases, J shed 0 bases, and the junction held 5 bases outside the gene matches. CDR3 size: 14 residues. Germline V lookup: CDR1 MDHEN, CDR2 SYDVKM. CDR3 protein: CASRKNRGSYEQYF. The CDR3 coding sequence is TGTGCCAGCAGAAAAAACAGGGGCTCCTACGAGCAGTACTTC. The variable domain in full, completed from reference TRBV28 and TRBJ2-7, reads DVKVTQSSRYLVKRTGEKVFLECVQDMDHENMFWYRQDPGLGLRLIYFSYDVKMKEKGDIPEGYSVSREKKERFSLILESASTNQTSMYLCASRKNRGSYEQYFGPGTRLTVT.

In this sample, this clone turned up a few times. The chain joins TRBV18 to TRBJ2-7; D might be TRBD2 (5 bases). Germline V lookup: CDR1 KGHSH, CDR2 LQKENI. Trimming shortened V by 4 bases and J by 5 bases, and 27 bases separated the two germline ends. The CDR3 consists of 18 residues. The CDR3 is CASSRIIGSGPSEHEQYF. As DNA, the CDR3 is TGTGCCAGCTCACGAATAATAGGAAGCGGCCCATCCGAACACGAGCAGTACTTC.

Written as DNA, the CDR3 is TGTGCCTGGAGTGCAGCATTCGAGTCCGAGCAGTACTTC. Translation: CAWSAAFESEQYF. The chain combines TRBV30 with TRBJ2-7, with D hard to call. Germline CDR1 GTSNPN, CDR2 SVGIG (reference sequence). Trimming shortened V by 1 base and J by 6 bases, and 13 bases separated the two germline ends. The CDR3 runs 13 residues.

This chain's CDR3 is CASTLAGTGGLKKLFF. The DNA for the CDR3 is TGTGCCAGCACCCTAGCGGGGACAGGGGGCTTGAAGAAACTGTTTTTT. V usage is TRBV11-2 and J usage is TRBJ1-4, with 12 nucleotides matching TRBD1. The V gene end was trimmed by 7 bases and the J gene end by 11 bases; junction bases not matched to a gene: 14. The CDR3 covers 16 residues. Germline-derived CDR1 and CDR2 are SGHAT and FQNNGV.

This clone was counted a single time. The CDR3 nucleotides are TGTGCCAGCAGGCCGGGGGGGCCACAGCCCAAAGGGTACTTC. This sequence encodes CASRPGGPQPKGYF. The chain links TRBV28 to TRBJ2-7; 8 bases are shared with TRBD2. This CDR3 has 14 residues. With 6 bases clipped from V and 12 bases from J, the junction kept 16 bases outside the gene matches. CDR1 is MDHEN and CDR2 is SYDVKM in the germline V gene.

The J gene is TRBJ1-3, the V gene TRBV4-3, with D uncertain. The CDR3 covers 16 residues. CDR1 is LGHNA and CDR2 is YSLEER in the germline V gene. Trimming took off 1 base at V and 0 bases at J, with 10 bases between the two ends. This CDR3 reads CASSQARISSGNTIYF. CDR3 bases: TGCGCCAGCAGCCAAGCTAGAATTAGCTCTGGAAACACCATATATTTT.

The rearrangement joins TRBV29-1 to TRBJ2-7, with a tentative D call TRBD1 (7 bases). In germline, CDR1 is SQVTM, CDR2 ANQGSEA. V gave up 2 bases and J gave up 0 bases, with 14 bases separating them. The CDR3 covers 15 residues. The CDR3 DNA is TGCAGCGTTGAAACGGGCAGGGGGGTCTCCTACGAGCAGTACTTC. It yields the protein CSVETGRGVSYEQYF.

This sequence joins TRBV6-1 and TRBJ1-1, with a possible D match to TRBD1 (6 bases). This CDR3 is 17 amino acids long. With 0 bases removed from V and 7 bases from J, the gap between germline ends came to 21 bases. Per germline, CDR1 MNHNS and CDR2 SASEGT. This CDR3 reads CASSEALPIDRRNEAFF. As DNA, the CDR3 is TGTGCCAGCAGTGAAGCTCTCCCGATAGACAGGCGAAATGAAGCTTTCTTT.

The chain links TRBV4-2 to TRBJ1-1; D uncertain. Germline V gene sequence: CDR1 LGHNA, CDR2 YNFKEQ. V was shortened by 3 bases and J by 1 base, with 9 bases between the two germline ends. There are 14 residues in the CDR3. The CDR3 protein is CASSQSDGNTEAFF. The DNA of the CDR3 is TGTGCCAGCAGCCAGTCAGACGGGAACACTGAAGCTTTCTTT.

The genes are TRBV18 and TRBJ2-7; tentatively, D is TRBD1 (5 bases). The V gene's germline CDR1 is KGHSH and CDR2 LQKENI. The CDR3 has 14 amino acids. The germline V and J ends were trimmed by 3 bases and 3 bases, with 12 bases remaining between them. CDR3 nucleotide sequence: TGTGCCAGCTCACCCCAGGGAAGGAACTACGAGCAGTACTTC. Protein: CASSPQGRNYEQYF.

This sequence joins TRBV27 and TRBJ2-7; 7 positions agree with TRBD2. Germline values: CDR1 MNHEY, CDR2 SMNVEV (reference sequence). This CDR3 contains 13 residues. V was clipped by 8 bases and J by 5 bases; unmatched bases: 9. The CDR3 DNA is TGTGCCAGCGGAGGACTAGTTGCCGACGAGCAGTACTTC. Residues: CASGGLVADEQYF.

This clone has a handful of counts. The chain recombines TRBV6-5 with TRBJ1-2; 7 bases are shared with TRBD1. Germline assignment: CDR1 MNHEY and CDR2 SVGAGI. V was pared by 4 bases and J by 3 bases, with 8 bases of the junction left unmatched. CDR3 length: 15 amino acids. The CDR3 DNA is TGTGCCAGCAGTTCCCCGGGACAGAACCACTATGGCTACACCTTC. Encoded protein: CASSSPGQNHYGYTF.

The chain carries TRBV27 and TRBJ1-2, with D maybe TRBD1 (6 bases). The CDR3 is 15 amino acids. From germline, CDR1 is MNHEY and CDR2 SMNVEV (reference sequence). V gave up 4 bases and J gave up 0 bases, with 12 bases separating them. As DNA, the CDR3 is TGTGCCAGCAGTTCAACAGGGAACGCTAACTATGGCTACACCTTC. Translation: CASSSTGNANYGYTF.

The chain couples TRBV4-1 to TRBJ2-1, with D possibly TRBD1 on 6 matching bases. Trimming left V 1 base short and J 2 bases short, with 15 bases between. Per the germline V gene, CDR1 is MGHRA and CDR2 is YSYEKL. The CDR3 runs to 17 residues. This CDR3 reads CASSQGLQGPPYNEQFF. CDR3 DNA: TGCGCCAGCAGCCAAGGACTACAGGGTCCCCCCTACAATGAGCAGTTCTTC.

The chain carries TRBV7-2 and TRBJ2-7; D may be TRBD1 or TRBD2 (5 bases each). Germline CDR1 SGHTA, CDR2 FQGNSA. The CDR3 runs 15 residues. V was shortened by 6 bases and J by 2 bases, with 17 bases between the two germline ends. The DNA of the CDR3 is TGTGCCAGCAGTTCTGCCGGGACCACCACCTACGAGCAGTACTTC. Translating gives CASSSAGTTTYEQYF.

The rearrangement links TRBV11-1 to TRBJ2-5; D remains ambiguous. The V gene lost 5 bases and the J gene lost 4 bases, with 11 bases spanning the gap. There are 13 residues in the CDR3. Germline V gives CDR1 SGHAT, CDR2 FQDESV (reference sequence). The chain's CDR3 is CASSRRSAETQYF. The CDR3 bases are TGTGCCAGCAGCCGTCGGAGCGCAGAGACCCAGTACTTC. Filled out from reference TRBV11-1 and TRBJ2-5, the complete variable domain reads EAEVAQSPRYKITEKSQAVAFWCDPISGHATLYWYRQILGQGPELLVQFQDESVVDDSQLPKDRFSAERLKGVDSTLKIQPAELGDSAMYLCASSRRSAETQYFGPGTRLLVL.

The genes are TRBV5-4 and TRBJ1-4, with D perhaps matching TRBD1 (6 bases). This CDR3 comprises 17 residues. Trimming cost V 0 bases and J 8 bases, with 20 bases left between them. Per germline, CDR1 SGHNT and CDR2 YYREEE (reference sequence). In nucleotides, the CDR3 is TGTGCCAGCAGCTTGGGAGGGGGAGGAGTGAGGTCAGAAAAACTGTTTTTT. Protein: CASSLGGGGVRSEKLFF.

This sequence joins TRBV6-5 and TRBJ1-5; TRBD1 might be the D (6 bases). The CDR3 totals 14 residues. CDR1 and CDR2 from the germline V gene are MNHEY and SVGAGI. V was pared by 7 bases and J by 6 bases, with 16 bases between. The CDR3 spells CASKPRRGTQPQHF. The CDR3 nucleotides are TGTGCCAGCAAACCTCGGAGGGGGACTCAGCCCCAGCATTTT.

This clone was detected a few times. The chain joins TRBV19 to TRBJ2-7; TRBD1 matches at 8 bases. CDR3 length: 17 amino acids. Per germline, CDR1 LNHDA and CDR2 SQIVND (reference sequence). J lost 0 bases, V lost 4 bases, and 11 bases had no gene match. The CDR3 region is CASSTMTGARSSYEQYF. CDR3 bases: TGTGCCAGTAGTACCATGACAGGGGCCAGAAGCTCCTACGAGCAGTACTTC.